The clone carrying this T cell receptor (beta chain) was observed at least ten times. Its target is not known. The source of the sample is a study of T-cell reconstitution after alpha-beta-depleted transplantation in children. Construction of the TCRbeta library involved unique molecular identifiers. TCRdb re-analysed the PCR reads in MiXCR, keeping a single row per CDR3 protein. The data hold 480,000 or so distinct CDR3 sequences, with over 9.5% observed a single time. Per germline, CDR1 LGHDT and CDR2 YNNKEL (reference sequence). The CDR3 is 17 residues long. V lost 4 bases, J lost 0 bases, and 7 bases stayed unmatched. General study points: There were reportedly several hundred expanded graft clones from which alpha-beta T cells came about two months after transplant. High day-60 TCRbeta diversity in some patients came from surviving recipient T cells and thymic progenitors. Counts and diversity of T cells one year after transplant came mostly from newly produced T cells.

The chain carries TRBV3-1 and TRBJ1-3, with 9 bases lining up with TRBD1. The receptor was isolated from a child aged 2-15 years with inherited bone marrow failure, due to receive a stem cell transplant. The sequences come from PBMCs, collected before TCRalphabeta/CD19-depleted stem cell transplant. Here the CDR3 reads CASSRTGATLSGNTIYF. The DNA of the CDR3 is TGTGCCAGCAGCCGGACAGGGGCAACTCTCTCTGGAAACACCATATATTTT.